Shown below are 29 T cell receptor beta chains from a single sample sequenced in a study of blood T cell repertoires in COVID-19. Some clones are missing from TCRdb's copy, which holds only in-frame ones; the method was immunoSEQ multiplex PCR. This table has about 220,000 clones, roughly 85% appearing once. The sample taken for sequencing was peripheral blood. The origin of the receptors is a woman older than 75 with acute or convalescent COVID-19.

V gene TRBV19 combines with J gene TRBJ2-1; 13 nucleotides align to TRBD2. The CDR3 consists of 19 residues. Germline CDR1 reads LNHDA; CDR2 reads SQIVND (reference sequence). J lost 7 bases, V lost 9 bases, and 21 bases had no gene match. Written as DNA, the CDR3 is TGTGCCAGGGACAGCACGGGACTAGCGGGGCTCGGTTCAATGAATGAGCAGTTCTTC. It encodes CARDSTGLAGLGSMNEQFF.

The chain recombines TRBV19 with TRBJ2-2, with 7 positions matching TRBD1. In germline, CDR1 is LNHDA, CDR2 SQIVND (reference sequence). This CDR3 is 18 amino acids long. V lost 3 bases to trimming and J lost 6 bases; unmatched junction nucleotides: 16. This CDR3 reads CASSIILIGPTGAGELFF. CDR3 bases: TGTGCCAGTAGTATTATACTGATCGGTCCAACAGGGGCCGGGGAGCTGTTTTTT. The entire variable domain, with the rest obtained from reference TRBV19 and TRBJ2-2, is as follows: DGGITQSPKYLFRKEGQNVTLSCEQNLNHDAMYWYRQDPGQGLRLIYYSQIVNDFQKGDIAEGYSVSREKKESFPLTVTSAQKNPTAFYLCASSIILIGPTGAGELFFGEGSRLTVL.

This CDR3 reads CASSKIPGQTWNNYGYTF. In DNA form, the CDR3 reads TGTGCCAGCAGCAAGATACCGGGACAGACTTGGAATAACTATGGCTACACCTTC. V is TRBV21-1 and J is TRBJ1-2; the tabulated D call, TRBD1, remains unverified against the DNA. TRBV21-1 is a recognized pseudogene. The CDR3 extends over 18 amino acids.

Ten or more counts support this clone. Other DNA sequences in the sample encode the same CDR3. The chain is built from TRBV9 and TRBJ1-6, with D unresolved. The CDR3 is 12 amino acids. V was cut by 3 bases and J by 6 bases, with 4 bases left in between. Looked up from germline, CDR1 is SGDLS and CDR2 is YYNGEE. The DNA for the CDR3 is TGTGCCAGCAGCGACGGTAATTCACCCCTCCACTTT. Translating it yields CASSDGNSPLHF.

The rearrangement links TRBV12-5 to TRBJ2-2; no reliable D call. This CDR3 region has 15 residues. Germline lookup yields CDR1 LGHNT and CDR2 FRNRAP. V was cut by 6 bases and J by 4 bases, with 15 bases left in between. CDR3 DNA: TGTGCTAGTGGCCGATTCGAGTCCTCCACCGGGGAGCTGTTTTTT. Amino acids: CASGRFESSTGELFF.

V usage is TRBV10-3 and J usage is TRBJ2-2; the match to TRBD2 covers 14 bases. Germline CDR1 ENHRY, CDR2 SYGVKD. The CDR3 runs 18 residues. The V gene end was trimmed by 6 bases and the J gene end by 0 bases; junction bases not matched to a gene: 6. CDR3 protein: CAIRGTSGGTANTGELFF. CDR3 in DNA: TGTGCCATCAGAGGGACTAGCGGGGGAACCGCGAACACCGGGGAGCTGTTTTTT.

About this clone itself: At the DNA level, this CDR3 is encoded by other sequences in the same sample as well. The chain combines TRBV28 with TRBJ1-5; D gene uncertain. The CDR3 totals 11 residues. Germline CDR1 is MDHEN and CDR2 is SYDVKM. V lost 4 bases, J lost 7 bases, and 5 bases lay in between. CDR3: CASSSEQPQHF. The CDR3 DNA follows: TGTGCCAGCAGTTCGGAGCAGCCCCAGCATTTT.

The chain employs TRBV5-4 and TRBJ2-3; 10 nucleotides agree with TRBD2. J gave up 6 bases and V 0 bases, and 7 bases lay outside the gene matches. Looked up from germline, CDR1 is SGHNT and CDR2 is YYREEE (reference sequence). This CDR3 contains 16 residues. In nucleotides, the CDR3 is TGTGCCAGCAGCTTGGAGCGGGTTAGCGGGGGGGATACGCAGTATTTT. The encoded protein is CASSLERVSGGDTQYF.

The rearrangement uses TRBV3-1 (or the pseudogene TRBV3-2) and TRBJ1-3; D is ambiguous. The CDR3 length is 17 residues. The V and J ends lost 0 bases and 4 bases respectively, with 16 bases between them. Germline V gives CDR1 LGHDT, CDR2 YNNKEL (reference sequence). CDR3 nucleotides: TGTGCCAGCAGCCAAGATAATAATCTCCCTTCCGGAAACACCATATATTTT. Its protein product is CASSQDNNLPSGNTIYF.

This clone showed up just once. The V gene is TRBV10-3, the J gene TRBJ1-4, with D uncertain. V dropped 10 bases and J dropped 0 bases, with 9 bases sitting between them. The germline V gene has CDR1 ENHRY and CDR2 SYGVKD. This CDR3 region has 13 residues. Here the CDR3 DNA reads TGTGCCACCTGGGAGGCAACTAATGAAAAACTGTTTTTT. It is translated as CATWEATNEKLFF.

The gene calls are TRBV7-2 and TRBJ1-2, with D unresolved. Trimming cost V 1 base and J 0 bases, with 12 bases left between them. Per germline, CDR1 SGHTA and CDR2 FQGNSA. The CDR3 covers 16 residues. CDR3 DNA: TGTGCCAGCAGCTTAGAGATAGCCTATACTAACTATGGCTACACCTTC. Translating gives CASSLEIAYTNYGYTF.

The chain combines TRBV27 with TRBJ1-4, with TRBD1 identical over 7 bases. Germline CDR1 MNHEY, CDR2 SMNVEV (reference sequence). Trimming at V came to 5 bases and at J to 10 bases, leaving 16 bases not matched to a gene. There are 16 residues in the CDR3. The DNA for the CDR3 is TGTGCCAGCAGTGATCATACAGGGGTAGGGATGGGAAAACTGTTTTTT. Translating gives CASSDHTGVGMGKLFF.

This chain connects TRBV12-3 or TRBV12-4 to TRBJ1-2, with D perhaps matching TRBD1 (5 bases). The CDR3 is made up of 11 amino acids. Trimming left V 8 bases short and J 7 bases short, with 11 bases between. The CDR3 nucleotides are TGTGCCAGCGTCAGGCAGGGTGGCTACACCTTC. This codes for CASVRQGGYTF.

This chain's CDR3 is CASTPGQGSGEQYF. In nucleotides, the CDR3 is TGTGCCAGCACCCCGGGACAGGGTTCGGGCGAGCAGTACTTC. This chain links TRBV2 with TRBJ2-7; 9 bases match TRBD1. The V and J ends lost 7 bases and 6 bases, in that order; junction bases with no gene match: 10. The germline gives CDR1 SNHLY, CDR2 FYNNEI. The CDR3 spans 14 residues.

This chain connects TRBV5-4 to TRBJ1-1, with a tentative D call TRBD1 (6 bases). CDR1 and CDR2 (germline): SGHNT, YYREEE (reference sequence). CDR3 length equals 15 residues. V was cut by 2 bases and J by 7 bases, with 18 bases left in between. CDR3 amino acids: CASSFGPTGHNEAFF. CDR3 nucleotides: TGTGCCAGCAGCTTTGGACCAACGGGACATAATGAAGCTTTCTTT.

The chain uses TRBV6-6 and TRBJ2-6; 10 bases line up with TRBD1. The germline CDR1 and CDR2 sequences are MNHNY and SVGAGI (reference sequence). V lost 5 bases to trimming and J lost 1 base; unmatched junction nucleotides: 8. This CDR3 has 18 residues. The CDR3, as DNA: TGTGCCAGCAGTCTACGGGACAGGGGACTATCTGGGGCCAACGTCCTGACTTTC. Its translation is CASSLRDRGLSGANVLTF.

Only a few counts were recorded for this clone. The CDR3, as DNA: TGTGCCAGCAGTGAATCCACAGGGAATTCACCCCTCCACTTT. Its protein is CASSESTGNSPLHF. The chain carries TRBV6-1 and TRBJ1-6, with a possible D match to TRBD1 (6 bases). Germline CDR1 MNHNS, CDR2 SASEGT. V shed 2 bases and J shed 7 bases, with 9 bases lying between them. The CDR3 totals 14 residues.

This chain joins TRBV19 and TRBJ1-4; D is undetermined. Germline CDR1 is LNHDA and CDR2 is SQIVND (reference sequence). V lost 3 bases and J lost 5, with 13 bases in between. The CDR3 length is 15 residues. CDR3 coding DNA: TGTGCCAGTAGTATTAGCTACATCCCGAATGAAAAACTGTTTTTT. It specifies CASSISYIPNEKLFF.

This clone was seen only once. The chain recombines TRBV4-1 with TRBJ1-5, with D possibly being TRBD1 (5 bases). There are 13 residues in the CDR3. In germline, CDR1 is MGHRA, CDR2 YSYEKL. Trimming stripped 0 bases from V and 7 bases from J, with 7 bases between. CDR3 in DNA: TGCGCCAGCAGCCAAGATCGGGGGCAGCCCCAGCATTTT. Residues: CASSQDRGQPQHF.

The chain recombines TRBV14 with TRBJ1-2; no clear D gene. From germline, CDR1 is SGHDN and CDR2 FVKESK. V dropped 1 base and J dropped 4 bases, with 4 bases sitting between them. This CDR3 spans 12 amino acids. The CDR3 DNA follows: TGTGCCAGCAGCCAAGTCTCCTATGGCTACACCTTC. Amino acids: CASSQVSYGYTF. The entire variable domain, with the rest obtained from reference TRBV14 and TRBJ1-2, is as follows: EAGVTQFPSHSVIEKGQTVTLRCDPISGHDNLYWYRRVMGKEIKFLLHFVKESKQDESGMPNNRFLAERTGGTYSTLKVQPAELEDSGVYFCASSQVSYGYTFGSGTRLTVV.

The chain links TRBV19 to TRBJ2-5; 7 bases line up with TRBD1. This CDR3 has 15 residues. The germline V gene encodes CDR1 LNHDA and CDR2 SQIVND (reference sequence). V lost 7 bases, J lost 4 bases, and 12 bases stayed unmatched. CDR3 protein: CASKTRGTVGETQYF. CDR3 DNA: TGTGCCAGTAAGACCCGAGGGACAGTCGGAGAGACCCAGTACTTC.

The J gene is TRBJ2-7, the V gene TRBV14; the D is unclear. The ends were cut back, 5 bases at V and 2 bases at J, with 16 bases in the middle. The length of the CDR3 is 15 residues. Germline V CDR1 and CDR2: SGHDN, FVKESK. In nucleotides, the CDR3 is TGTGCCAGCAGCATCATGGCTTTGCGGACCTACGAGCAGTACTTC. Translating gives CASSIMALRTYEQYF.

V and J are TRBV19 and TRBJ1-4; tentatively, D is TRBD1 (6 bases). Germline CDR1 is LNHDA and CDR2 is SQIVND (reference sequence). This CDR3 has 16 residues. Between the trimmed V and J ends, which lost 5 bases and 8 bases, there was a span of 21 bases. CDR3 amino acids: CASSPSRQAEDEKLFF. The CDR3 nucleotides are TGTGCCAGTAGTCCATCCCGACAGGCCGAGGACGAAAAACTGTTTTTT.

This clone occurred once. The chain couples TRBV24-1 to TRBJ2-1; TRBD1 matches at 7 bases. This CDR3 has 13 amino acids. CDR1 is KGHDR and CDR2 is SFDVKD in the germline V gene. The trim removed 7 bases at V and 5 bases at J, leaving 4 bases unmatched. CDR3 sequence (DNA): TGTGCCACCAGCCAGGGGGTTCACAATGAGCAGTTCTTC. It specifies CATSQGVHNEQFF.

The genes are TRBV19 and TRBJ1-6, with 7 bases aligning to TRBD1. Germline V gene data show CDR1 as LNHDA and CDR2 as SQIVND (reference sequence). V gave up 5 bases and J gave up 10 bases; unmatched junction bases: 8. CDR3 length: 14 residues. As DNA, the CDR3 is TGTGCCAGTAGTTCCCAGGGGGGTAAATCACCCCTCCACTTT. This sequence encodes CASSSQGGKSPLHF.

This chain uses TRBV6-5 with TRBJ2-7; maybe TRBD2 (6 bases). The CDR3 has 14 amino acids. Per germline, CDR1 MNHEY and CDR2 SVGAGI. V lost 4 bases and J lost 3, with 13 bases in between. The CDR3 nucleotides read TGTGCCAGCAGTTCGGGGGTCTTAGGCTACGAGCAGTACTTC. This encodes CASSSGVLGYEQYF.

The chain couples TRBV4-1 to TRBJ2-1; 7 nucleotides match TRBD2. CDR3 length equals 18 residues. Germline lookup yields CDR1 MGHRA and CDR2 YSYEKL. V was clipped by 0 bases and J by 1 base; unmatched bases: 9. The CDR3 protein is CASSQDRAGLPSYNEQFF. The CDR3 DNA sequence: TGCGCCAGCAGCCAAGATCGAGCGGGGCTCCCTTCCTACAATGAGCAGTTCTTC.

This rearrangement joins TRBV11-1 to TRBJ1-1; TRBD1 matches 8 bases. In germline, CDR1 is SGHAT, CDR2 FQDESV (reference sequence). Unmatched junction bases numbered 4, after V lost 3 bases and J lost 1 base. The CDR3 length is 15 residues. In DNA, the CDR3 is TGTGCCAGCAGCTTGACCGGGACAGGGAACACTGAAGCTTTCTTT. Translated, it gives CASSLTGTGNTEAFF.

The CDR3: CASSFQAAGSTEAFF. The CDR3 nucleotides read TGCGCCAGCAGCTTCCAGGCAGCCGGGAGCACTGAAGCTTTCTTT. The chain couples TRBV5-1 to TRBJ1-1; D is ambiguous. CDR1 SGHRS and CDR2 YFSETQ come from the germline V gene. The CDR3 sequence is 15 residues long. V was clipped by 2 bases and J by 4 bases, with 15 bases between them.